This T cell receptor (beta chain) came from a study of quantifying T cell responses using KT2 cells. Study-level background: Reverse transcription used primers in the TCR alpha and beta constant regions.

Each cDNA got a UMI-containing oligo ligated at its 3' end. First-round PCR used about 4 cycles and beta primers RC1.1 and RC1.2 covering TRBC1 and TRBC2. Separate processing of TCR alpha and beta chains began at the second PCR. TCRdb ran MiXCR on the UMI-ligation and nested PCR reads and lists one entry per CDR3 protein. Of tens of thousands of distinct CDR3 sequences in the sample, 6% to 9.5% were seen once. Overall study findings and caveats: Input KT2 cell number predicted KT2 alpha and beta sequence counts linearly over several orders of magnitude. Very high KT2 spike-in numbers caused saturation in KT2 sequence detection.

Known numbers of the T cell clone KT2 were added to PBMC. The CDR3 loop spans 13 amino acids. V was shortened by 6 bases and J by 0 bases, with 9 bases between the two germline ends. Germline assignment: CDR1 MNHEY and CDR2 SVGAGI. Notes on this clonotype: The antigen remains unidentified.

The receptor's source is a human donor. The V call is TRBV6-5, the J call TRBJ2-7; possibly TRBD2 for D (5 bases). Sample: PBMCs spiked with cells of the T cell clone KT2. The CDR3 region has the DNA TGTGCCAGCAGAAGGACTGGCTCCTACGAGCAGTACTTC. It encodes CASRRTGSYEQYF.